This T cell receptor (beta chain) was identified in a study of radiotherapy plus CTLA-4 blockade in lung cancer. Turning to the study itself: Objective responses arose in 15% to 20% of patients, and 31% experienced disease control. General study points: Radiotherapy plus ipilimumab was followed by expansion in blood of tumor-derived TCR clones. Early clone dynamics of blood T cells, plus interferon-beta, reportedly predicted response best.

Participants had chemo-refractory metastatic non-small-cell lung cancer and were treated with focal radiation plus ipilimumab CTLA-4 blockade. The CDR3 length is 14 residues. Germline V gives CDR1 MNHEY, CDR2 SMNVEV (reference sequence). Between the trimmed V and J ends, which lost 3 bases and 2 bases, there was a span of 7 bases. Sequencing used immunoSEQ multiplex PCR; TCRdb keeps in-frame clones, though not all of them. The sample holds 100,000 to 150,000 clones, around 75% seen once. For this clone: Its cognate antigen is unknown.

The sequencing used peripheral blood, collected from a patient treated with radiotherapy plus ipilimumab. The receptor's source is a human donor with non-small cell lung cancer who had a partial response to radiotherapy plus ipilimumab. The rearrangement links TRBV27 to TRBJ2-2; D is unresolved. The CDR3 loop reads CASSLLVNTGELFF. The CDR3 DNA reads TGTGCCAGCAGTTTGCTAGTTAACACCGGGGAGCTGTTTTTT.